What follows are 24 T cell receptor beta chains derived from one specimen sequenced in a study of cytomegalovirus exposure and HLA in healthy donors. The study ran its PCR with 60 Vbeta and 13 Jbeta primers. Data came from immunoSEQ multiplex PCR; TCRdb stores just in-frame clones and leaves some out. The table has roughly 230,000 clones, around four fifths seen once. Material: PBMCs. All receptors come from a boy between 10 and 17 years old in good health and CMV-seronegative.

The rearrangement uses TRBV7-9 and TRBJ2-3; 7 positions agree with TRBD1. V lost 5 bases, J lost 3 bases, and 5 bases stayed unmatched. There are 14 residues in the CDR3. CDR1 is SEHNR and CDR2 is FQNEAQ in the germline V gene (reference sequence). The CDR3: CASSHRGLTDTQYF. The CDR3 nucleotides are TGTGCCAGCAGCCACAGGGGCTTGACAGATACGCAGTATTTT.

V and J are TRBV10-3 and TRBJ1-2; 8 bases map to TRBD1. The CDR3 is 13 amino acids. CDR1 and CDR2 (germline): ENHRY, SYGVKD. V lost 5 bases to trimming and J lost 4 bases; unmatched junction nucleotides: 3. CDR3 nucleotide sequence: TGTGCCATCAGTCCGGGACAGGTCTATGGCTACACCTTC. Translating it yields CAISPGQVYGYTF.

The CDR3 loop is CASSLDGGGNQPQHF. The CDR3 bases are TGTGCCAGCAGCTTGGATGGGGGGGGGAATCAGCCCCAGCATTTT. The genes are TRBV5-4 and TRBJ1-5, with D perhaps matching TRBD1 (5 bases). The CDR3 has 15 amino acids. The germline gives CDR1 SGHNT, CDR2 YYREEE (reference sequence). Trimming pared 0 bases from V and 4 bases from J, leaving 11 bases between.

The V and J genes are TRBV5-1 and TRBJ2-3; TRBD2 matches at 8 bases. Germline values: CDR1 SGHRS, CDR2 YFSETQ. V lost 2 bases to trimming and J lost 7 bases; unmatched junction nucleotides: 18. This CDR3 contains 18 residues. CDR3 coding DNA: TGCGCCAGCAGCTTAAACGGACTAGCCCCCACGTACCAATATACGCAGTATTTT. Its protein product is CASSLNGLAPTYQYTQYF.

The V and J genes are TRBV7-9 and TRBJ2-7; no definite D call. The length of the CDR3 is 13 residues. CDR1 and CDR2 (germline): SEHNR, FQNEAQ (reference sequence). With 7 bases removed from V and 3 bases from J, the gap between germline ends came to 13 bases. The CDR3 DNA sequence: TGTGCCAGCACCCGACAAGACGGCTACGAGCAGTACTTC. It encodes CASTRQDGYEQYF.

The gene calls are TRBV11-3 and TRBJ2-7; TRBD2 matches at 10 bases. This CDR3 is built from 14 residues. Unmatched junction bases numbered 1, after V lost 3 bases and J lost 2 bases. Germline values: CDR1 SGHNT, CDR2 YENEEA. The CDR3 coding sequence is TGTGCCAGCAGCTTTACTAGCGGGACCTACGAGCAGTACTTC. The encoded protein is CASSFTSGTYEQYF.

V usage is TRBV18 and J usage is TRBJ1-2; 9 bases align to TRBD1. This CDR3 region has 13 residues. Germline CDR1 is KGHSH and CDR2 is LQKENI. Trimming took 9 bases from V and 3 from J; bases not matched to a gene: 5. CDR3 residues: CASSTGGDYGYTF. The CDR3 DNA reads TGTGCCAGTTCGACAGGGGGGGACTATGGCTACACCTTC.

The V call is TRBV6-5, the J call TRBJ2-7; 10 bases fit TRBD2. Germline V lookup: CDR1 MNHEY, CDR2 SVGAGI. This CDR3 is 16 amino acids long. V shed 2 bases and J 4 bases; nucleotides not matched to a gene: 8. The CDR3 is CASSYRWEAGGYEQYF. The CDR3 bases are TGTGCCAGCAGTTACCGATGGGAAGCGGGAGGGTACGAGCAGTACTTC.

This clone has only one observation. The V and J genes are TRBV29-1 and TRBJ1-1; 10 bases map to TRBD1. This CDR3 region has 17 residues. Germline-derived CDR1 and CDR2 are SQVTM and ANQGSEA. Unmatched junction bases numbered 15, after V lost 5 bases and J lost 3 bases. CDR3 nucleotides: TGCAGCGTTATAGATCGGGACAGGGGAATTCCAGACACTGAAGCTTTCTTT. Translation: CSVIDRDRGIPDTEAFF.

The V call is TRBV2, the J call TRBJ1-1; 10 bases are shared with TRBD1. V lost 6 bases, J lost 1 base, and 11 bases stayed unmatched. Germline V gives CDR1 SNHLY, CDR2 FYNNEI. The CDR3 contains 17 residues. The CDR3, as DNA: TGTGCCAGCAGCGATTACCGGGACAGGGGAACGAACACTGAAGCTTTCTTT. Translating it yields CASSDYRDRGTNTEAFF.

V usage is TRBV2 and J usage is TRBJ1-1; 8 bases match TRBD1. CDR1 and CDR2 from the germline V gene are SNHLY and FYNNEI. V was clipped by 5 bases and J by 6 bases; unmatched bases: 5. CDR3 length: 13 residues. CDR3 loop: CASSPTGGPEAFF. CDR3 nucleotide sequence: TGTGCCAGCAGTCCCACAGGGGGACCTGAAGCTTTCTTT.

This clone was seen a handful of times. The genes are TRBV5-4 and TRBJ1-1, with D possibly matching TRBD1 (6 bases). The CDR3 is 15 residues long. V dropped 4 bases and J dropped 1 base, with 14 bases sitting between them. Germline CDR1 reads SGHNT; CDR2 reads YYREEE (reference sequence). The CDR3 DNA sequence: TGTGCCAGCAGCGTCCGACGGGGACAGAACACTGAAGCTTTCTTT. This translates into CASSVRRGQNTEAFF.

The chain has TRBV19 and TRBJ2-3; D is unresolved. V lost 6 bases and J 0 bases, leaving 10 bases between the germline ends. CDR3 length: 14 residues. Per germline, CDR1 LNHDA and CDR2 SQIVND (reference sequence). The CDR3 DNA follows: TGTGCCAGTAGCGACGGAGTTAGCACAGATACGCAGTATTTT. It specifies CASSDGVSTDTQYF.

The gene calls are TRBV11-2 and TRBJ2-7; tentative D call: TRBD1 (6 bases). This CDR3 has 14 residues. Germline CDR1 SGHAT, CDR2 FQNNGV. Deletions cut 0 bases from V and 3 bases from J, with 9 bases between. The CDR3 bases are TGTGCCAGCAGCTTAGAAACAGGGTACTACGAGCAGTACTTC. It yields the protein CASSLETGYYEQYF.

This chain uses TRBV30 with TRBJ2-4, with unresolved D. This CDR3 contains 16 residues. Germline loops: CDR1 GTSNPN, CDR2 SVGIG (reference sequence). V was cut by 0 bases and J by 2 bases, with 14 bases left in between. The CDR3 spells CAWSVYRVVTKNIQYF. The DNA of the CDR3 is TGTGCCTGGAGTGTATACCGGGTAGTAACCAAAAACATTCAGTACTTC.

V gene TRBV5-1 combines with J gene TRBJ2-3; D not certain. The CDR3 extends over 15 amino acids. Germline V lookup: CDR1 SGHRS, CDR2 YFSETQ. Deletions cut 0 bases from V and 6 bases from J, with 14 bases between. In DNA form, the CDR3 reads TGCGCCAGCAGCTTGGCAGTAGCATCCACCGATACGCAGTATTTT. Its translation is CASSLAVASTDTQYF.

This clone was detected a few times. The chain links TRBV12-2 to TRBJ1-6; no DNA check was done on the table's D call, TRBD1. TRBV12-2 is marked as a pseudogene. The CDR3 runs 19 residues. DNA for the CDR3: TGTGCAAGTCGCCCCCGGGACAGGGAACCCTCCTCCTATAATTCACCCCTCCACTTT. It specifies CASRPRDREPSSYNSPLHF.

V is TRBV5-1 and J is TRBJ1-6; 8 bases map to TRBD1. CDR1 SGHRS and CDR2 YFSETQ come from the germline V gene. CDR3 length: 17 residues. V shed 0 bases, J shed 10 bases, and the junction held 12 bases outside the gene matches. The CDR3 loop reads CASSLDFAGGADSPLHF. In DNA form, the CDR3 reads TGCGCCAGCAGCTTGGATTTTGCAGGGGGCGCGGACTCACCCCTCCACTTT.

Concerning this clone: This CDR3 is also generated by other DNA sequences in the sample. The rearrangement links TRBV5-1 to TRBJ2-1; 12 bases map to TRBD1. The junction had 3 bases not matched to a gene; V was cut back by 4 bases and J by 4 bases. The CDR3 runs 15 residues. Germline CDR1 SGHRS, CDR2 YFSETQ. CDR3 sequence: CASSQGQGAYNEQFF. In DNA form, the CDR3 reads TGCGCCAGCAGCCAGGGACAGGGGGCTTACAATGAGCAGTTCTTC.

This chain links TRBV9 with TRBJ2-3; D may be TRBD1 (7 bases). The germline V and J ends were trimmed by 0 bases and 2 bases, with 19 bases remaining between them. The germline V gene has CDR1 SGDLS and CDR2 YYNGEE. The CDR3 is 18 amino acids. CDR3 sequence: CASSVAKRGRGDTDTQYF. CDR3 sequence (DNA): TGTGCCAGCAGCGTAGCGAAGAGGGGGCGGGGAGACACAGATACGCAGTATTTT.

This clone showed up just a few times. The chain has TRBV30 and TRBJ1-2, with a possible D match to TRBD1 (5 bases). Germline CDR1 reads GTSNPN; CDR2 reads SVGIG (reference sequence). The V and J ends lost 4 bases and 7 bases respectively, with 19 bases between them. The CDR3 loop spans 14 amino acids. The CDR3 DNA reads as TGTGCCTGGAAGGCCGGGAGGGGACTGTGTGGCTACACCTTC. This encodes CAWKAGRGLCGYTF.

The CDR3 nucleotides read TGTGCCAGCAGCGTTAGGGGGGGACAGGCGGAGTATGGCTACACCTTC. Translation gives CASSVRGGQAEYGYTF. The rearrangement uses TRBV7-2 and TRBJ1-2, with 8 bases identical to TRBD1. Looked up from germline, CDR1 is SGHTA and CDR2 is FQGNSA. Trimming took 5 bases from V and 5 from J; bases not matched to a gene: 13. CDR3 length equals 16 residues.

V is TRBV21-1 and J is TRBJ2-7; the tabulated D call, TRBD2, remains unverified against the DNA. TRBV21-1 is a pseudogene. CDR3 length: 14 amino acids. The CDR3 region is CASSKYTRVYEQYF. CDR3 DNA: TGTGCCAGCAGCAAATACACTCGGGTCTACGAGCAGTACTTC.

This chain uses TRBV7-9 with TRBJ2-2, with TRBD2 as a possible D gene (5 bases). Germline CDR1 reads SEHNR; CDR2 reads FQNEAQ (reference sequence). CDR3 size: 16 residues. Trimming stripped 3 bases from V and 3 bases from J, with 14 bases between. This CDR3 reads CASSFLGVVDTGELFF. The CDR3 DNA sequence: TGTGCCAGCAGCTTTCTCGGGGTAGTCGACACCGGGGAGCTGTTTTTT. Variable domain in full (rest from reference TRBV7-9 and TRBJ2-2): DTGVSQNPRHKITKRGQNVTFRCDPISEHNRLYWYRQTLGQGPEFLTYFQNEAQLEKSRLLSDRFSAERPKGSFSTLEIQRTEQGDSAMYLCASSFLGVVDTGELFFGEGSRLTVL.